This T cell receptor (beta chain) was found in a study of early T cells in non-severe SARS-CoV-2 infection. About the research overall: Bulk RNA from unsorted whole blood was sequenced; chains were unpaired. Whole-study findings and limits: Private and CD4 specificities were missed by VDJdb matching, which favored anti-spike CD8 responses.

This clonotype was observed a few times. The antigen is not known. The CDR3 runs 13 residues. V lost 5 bases and J lost 4, with 11 bases in between. The germline V gene has CDR1 SGHTA and CDR2 FQGTGA. Attachment of unique molecular identifiers to individual cDNA molecules was performed. MiXCR, run by TCRdb on the 5' RACE reads, gives a single entry per CDR3 protein. The repertoire includes about 60,000 distinct CDR3 sequences, around 9.3% of them detected once, and roughly a sixth sits in the top ten. The chain joins TRBV7-3 to TRBJ2-5; D unclear. Sequenced input: whole blood. The receptor comes from an adult who was a healthcare worker with PCR-confirmed SARS-CoV-2 infection or an uninfected control (not recorded which). The CDR3 DNA reads TGTGCCAGCAGCCCGGGCCAGCGAGAGACCCAGTACTTC. It specifies CASSPGQRETQYF.